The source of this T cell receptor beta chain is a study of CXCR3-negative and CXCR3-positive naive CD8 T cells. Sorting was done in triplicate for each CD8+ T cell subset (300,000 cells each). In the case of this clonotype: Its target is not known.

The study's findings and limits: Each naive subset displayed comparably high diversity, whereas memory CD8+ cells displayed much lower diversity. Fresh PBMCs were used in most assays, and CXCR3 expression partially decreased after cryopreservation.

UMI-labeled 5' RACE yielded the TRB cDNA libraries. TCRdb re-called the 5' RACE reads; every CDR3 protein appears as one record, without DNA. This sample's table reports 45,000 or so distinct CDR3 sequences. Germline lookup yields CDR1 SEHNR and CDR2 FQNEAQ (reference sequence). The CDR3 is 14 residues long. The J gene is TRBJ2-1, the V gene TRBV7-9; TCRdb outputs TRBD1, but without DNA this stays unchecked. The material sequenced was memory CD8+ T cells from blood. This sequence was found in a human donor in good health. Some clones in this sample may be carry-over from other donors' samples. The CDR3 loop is CAIRPGQAFGEQFF. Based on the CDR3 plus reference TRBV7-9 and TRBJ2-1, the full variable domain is DTGVSQNPRHKITKRGQNVTFRCDPISEHNRLYWYRQTLGQGPEFLTYFQNEAQLEKSRLLSDRFSAERPKGSFSTLEIQRTEQGDSAMYLCAIRPGQAFGEQFFGPGTRLTVL.